Following are 10 T cell receptor beta chains from one sample sequenced in a study of cytomegalovirus exposure and HLA in healthy donors (dated by TCRdb to about 2017). The library was produced with the immunoSEQ multiplex PCR assay. For the multiplex PCR, a mixture combining 60 forward primers for TCR Vbeta segments and 13 reverse primers for TCR Jbeta segments was used. TCRdb retrieved this table from immuneACCESS and kept in-frame rearrangements only. Not all clones are present; in checked studies, unresolved V genes account for under half, and no reason is known for the remainder. This sample holds around 140,000 clones; more than 8% were observed only once. The leading ten clones occupy 1.8% of the sample. Sequencing was done on a sample of PBMCs. The receptors come from a man aged 50 to 60 in good health and CMV-seronegative.

This clone was observed a handful of times. This sequence joins TRBV11-2 and TRBJ2-7; weak D call: TRBD1 (6 bases). Trimming took off 1 base at V and 6 bases at J, with 16 bases between the two ends. The CDR3 loop spans 15 amino acids. In germline, CDR1 is SGHAT, CDR2 FQNNGV. This CDR3 is CASSLGDMITSEQYF. In nucleotides, the CDR3 is TGTGCCAGCAGCTTAGGGGACATGATTACGTCCGAGCAGTACTTC.

Only a few counts were recorded for this clone. The chain employs TRBV9 and TRBJ2-6; TRBD1 matches 10 bases. The germline gives CDR1 SGDLS, CDR2 YYNGEE. The CDR3 totals 17 residues. V was pared by 1 base and J by 2 bases, with 3 bases of the junction left unmatched. The CDR3 DNA sequence: TGTGCCAGCAGCGTAAGAGGACAGGGGGCTGGGGCCAACGTCCTGACTTTC. Residues: CASSVRGQGAGANVLTF. Using reference TRBV9 and TRBJ2-6 for the parts outside the CDR3, the full variable domain is DSGVTQTPKHLITATGQRVTLRCSPRSGDLSVYWYQQSLDQGLQFLIQYYNGEERAKGNILERFSAQQFPDLHSELNLSSLELGDSALYFCASSVRGQGAGANVLTFGAGSRLTVL.

Remarks on this clone: One end of the junction varies from germline; a read error may be responsible. The V gene is TRBV19, the J gene TRBJ2-4; D is undetermined. The CDR3 extends over 15 amino acids. Germline values: CDR1 LNHDA, CDR2 SQIVND (reference sequence). The CDR3 sequence: CASSISVNAKNIQSF. CDR3 in DNA: TGTGCCAGTAGTATCAGCGTAAATGCCAAAAACATTCAGTCCTTC.

In this sample, this clone turned up a few times. The chain carries TRBV5-4 and TRBJ2-2; tentatively, D is TRBD1 (5 bases). CDR1 and CDR2 (germline): SGHNT, YYREEE (reference sequence). The CDR3 consists of 16 residues. Deletions cut 4 bases from V and 6 bases from J, with 19 bases between. The CDR3 DNA reads as TGTGCCAGCAGCCTCGTCTTGGGGCCTGGGCCCGGGGAGCTGTTTTTT. Translated: CASSLVLGPGPGELFF.

This clone was picked up a small number of times. V is TRBV9 and J is TRBJ2-5; 7 bases fit TRBD1. This CDR3 region has 14 residues. With 4 bases clipped from V and 3 bases from J, the junction kept 6 bases outside the gene matches. Germline CDR1 SGDLS, CDR2 YYNGEE. CDR3 sequence reads: CASSPTGTEETQYF. As DNA, the CDR3 is TGTGCCAGCAGCCCGACCGGGACAGAAGAGACCCAGTACTTC.

The chain employs TRBV7-2 and TRBJ2-7, with 9 bases matching TRBD2. There are 15 residues in the CDR3. Trimming removed 0 bases from V and 7 bases from J; junction bases left unmatched: 7. CDR1 and CDR2 from the germline V gene are SGHTA and FQGNSA. DNA for the CDR3: TGTGCCAGCAGCTTAGCCGCGGGGGGGCCGGGAGAGCAGTACTTC. It encodes CASSLAAGGPGEQYF.

Of note for this clone: Its ends do not fully match the called genes, so a read error is possible. This sequence joins TRBV30 and TRBJ2-3; TRBD2 aligns across 8 bases. This CDR3 spans 15 amino acids. CDR1 and CDR2 from the germline V gene are GTSNPN and SVGIG (reference sequence). CDR3 amino acids: CAWRPSGYGADKQYF. CDR3 nucleotides: TGTGCCTGGCGACCTAGCGGGTACGGGGCAGATAAGCAGTATTTT. The whole variable domain, remainder taken from reference TRBV30 and TRBJ2-3, is SQTIHQWPATLVQPVGSPLSLECTVEGTSNPNLYWYRQAAGRGLQLLFYSVGIGQISSEVPQNLSASRPQDRQFILSSKKLLLSDSGFYLCAWRPSGYGADKQYFGPGTRLTVL.

The CDR3 sequence: CASSQDRTGSGNTIYF. For the CDR3, the DNA is TGCGCCAGCAGCCAAGATCGGACAGGCTCTGGAAACACCATATATTTT. The rearrangement links TRBV4-1 to TRBJ1-3; 7 nucleotides agree with TRBD1. The CDR3 is made up of 16 amino acids. V was clipped by 0 bases and J by 0 bases; unmatched bases: 2. Germline-derived CDR1 and CDR2 are MGHRA and YSYEKL.

A remark on this clone: The sample holds other DNA sequences that translate to the same CDR3. The chain joins TRBV6-1 to TRBJ2-7; 9 nucleotides align to TRBD1. The CDR3 length is 15 residues. V shed 0 bases and J 3 bases; nucleotides not matched to a gene: 3. Germline V gene lookup returns CDR1 MNHNS and CDR2 SASEGT. The CDR3 DNA reads as TGTGCCAGCAGTGAAGCGGGGACAGGGAGCTACGAGCAGTACTTC. Its protein product is CASSEAGTGSYEQYF.

This clone occurred a few times. This chain uses TRBV29-1 with TRBJ1-5, with 9 bases aligning to TRBD1. The germline CDR1 and CDR2 sequences are SQVTM and ANQGSEA. The CDR3 runs to 13 residues. Trimming cost V 6 bases and J 7 bases; bases outside gene matches: 7. Here the CDR3 reads CSVRTGEGQPQHF. The DNA of the CDR3 is TGCAGCGTACGGACAGGGGAGGGACAGCCCCAGCATTTT.